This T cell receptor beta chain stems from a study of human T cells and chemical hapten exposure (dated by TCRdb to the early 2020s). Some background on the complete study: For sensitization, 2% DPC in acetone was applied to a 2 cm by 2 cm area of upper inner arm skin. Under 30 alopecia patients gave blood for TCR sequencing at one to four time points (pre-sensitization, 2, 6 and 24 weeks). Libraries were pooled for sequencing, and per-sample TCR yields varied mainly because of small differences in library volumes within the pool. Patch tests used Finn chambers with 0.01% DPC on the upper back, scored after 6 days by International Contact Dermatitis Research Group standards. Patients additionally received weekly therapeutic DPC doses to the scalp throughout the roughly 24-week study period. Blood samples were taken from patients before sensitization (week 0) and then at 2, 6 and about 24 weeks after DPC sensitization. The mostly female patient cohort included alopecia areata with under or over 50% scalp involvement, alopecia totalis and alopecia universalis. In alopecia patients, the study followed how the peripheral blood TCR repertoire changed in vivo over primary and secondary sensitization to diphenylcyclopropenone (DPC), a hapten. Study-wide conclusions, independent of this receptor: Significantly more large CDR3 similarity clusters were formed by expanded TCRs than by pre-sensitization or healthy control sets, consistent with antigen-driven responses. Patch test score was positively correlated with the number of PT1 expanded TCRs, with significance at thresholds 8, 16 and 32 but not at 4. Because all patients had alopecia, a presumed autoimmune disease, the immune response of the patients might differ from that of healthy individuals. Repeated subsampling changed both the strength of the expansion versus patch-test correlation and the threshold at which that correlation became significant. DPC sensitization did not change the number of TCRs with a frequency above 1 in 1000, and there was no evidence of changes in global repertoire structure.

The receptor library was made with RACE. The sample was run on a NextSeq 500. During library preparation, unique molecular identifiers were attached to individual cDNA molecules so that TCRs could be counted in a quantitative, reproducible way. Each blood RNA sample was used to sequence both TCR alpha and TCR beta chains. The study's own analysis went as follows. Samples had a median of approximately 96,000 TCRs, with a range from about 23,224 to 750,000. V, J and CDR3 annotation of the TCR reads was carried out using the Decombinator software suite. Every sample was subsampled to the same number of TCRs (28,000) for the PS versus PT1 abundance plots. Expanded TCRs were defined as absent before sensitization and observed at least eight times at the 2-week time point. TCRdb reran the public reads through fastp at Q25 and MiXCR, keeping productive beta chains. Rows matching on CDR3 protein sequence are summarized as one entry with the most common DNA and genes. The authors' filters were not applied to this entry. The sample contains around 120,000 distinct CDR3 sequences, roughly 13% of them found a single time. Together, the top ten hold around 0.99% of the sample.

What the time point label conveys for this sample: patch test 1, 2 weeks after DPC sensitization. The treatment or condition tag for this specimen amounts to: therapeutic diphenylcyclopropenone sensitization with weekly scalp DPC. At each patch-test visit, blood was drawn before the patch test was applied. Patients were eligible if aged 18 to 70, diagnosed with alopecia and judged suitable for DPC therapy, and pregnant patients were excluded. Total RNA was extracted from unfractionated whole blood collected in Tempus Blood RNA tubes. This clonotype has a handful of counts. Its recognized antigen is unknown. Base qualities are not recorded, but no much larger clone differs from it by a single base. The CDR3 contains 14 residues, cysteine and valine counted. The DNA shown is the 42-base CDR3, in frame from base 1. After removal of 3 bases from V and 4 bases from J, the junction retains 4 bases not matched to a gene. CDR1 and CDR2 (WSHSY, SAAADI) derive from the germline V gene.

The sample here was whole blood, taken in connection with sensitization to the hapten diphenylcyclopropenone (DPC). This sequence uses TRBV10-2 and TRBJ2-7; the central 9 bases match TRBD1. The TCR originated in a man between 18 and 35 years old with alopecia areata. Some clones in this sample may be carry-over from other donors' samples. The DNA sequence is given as TGCGCCAGCAGTGAACACAGGGGGCCATACGAGCAGTACGTC. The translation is CASSEHRGPYEQYV.